A selection of T cell receptor beta chains follows, all from one sample in a study of response to subunit inactivated influenza vaccine. Via MiXCR, TCRdb re-called the RT-PCR reads, giving one row per CDR3 protein. The sample lists some 500,000 distinct CDR3 sequences; about 25% were seen once. The sequences come from CD4+ T cells sorted from PBMCs, collected 4 to 6 days after vaccination. Receptors were obtained from a man in his forties or fifties who received an inactivated influenza vaccine. CDR3s include the opening cysteine and the closing phenylalanine or tryptophan. Fields, in order: CDR3 protein, V gene.

cdr3_aa: CSATRTGKYNEQFF
v_call: TRBV20-1

cdr3_aa: CSASGLAERTDTQYF
v_call: TRBV20-1

cdr3_aa: CASSRSAQYIMNTEAFF
v_call: TRBV5-1

cdr3_aa: CSAGSGGVYEQYF
v_call: TRBV20-1

cdr3_aa: CASSLGGLFSYEQYF
v_call: TRBV11-2

cdr3_aa: CASVSTGGSYNEQFF
v_call: TRBV6-2/TRBV6-3

cdr3_aa: CASSQDRISDTQYF
v_call: TRBV3-1

cdr3_aa: CSASEGGETQYF
v_call: TRBV20-1

cdr3_aa: CSARPAGGFAGELFF
v_call: TRBV20-1

cdr3_aa: CASSKPQGTGETQYF
v_call: TRBV7-2

cdr3_aa: CASSPSRDRSSYNEQFF
v_call: TRBV12-3/TRBV12-4

cdr3_aa: CATSLDPTTETQYF
v_call: TRBV15

cdr3_aa: CASSLASGQGPATQYF
v_call: TRBV7-9

cdr3_aa: CASSGQGAGTEAFF
v_call: TRBV7-2

cdr3_aa: CASRRTLAGEQFF
v_call: TRBV6-2/TRBV6-3

cdr3_aa: CASSVEGGNYNEQFF
v_call: TRBV6-4

cdr3_aa: CASSPRTGGAYNEQFF
v_call: TRBV5-1

cdr3_aa: CASRRGRASYEQYF
v_call: TRBV6-1

cdr3_aa: CASSLIRTNYEQYF
v_call: TRBV7-2

cdr3_aa: CSASRTGEEQYF
v_call: TRBV20-1

cdr3_aa: CSVSRGLDEQYF
v_call: TRBV29-1

cdr3_aa: CASSLPRDYEQYF
v_call: TRBV5-1

cdr3_aa: CASSPDWGGEQYF
v_call: TRBV18

cdr3_aa: CASSYTSGTSLDEQYF
v_call: TRBV6-5

cdr3_aa: CASSPRWSGGTGELFF
v_call: TRBV7-2

cdr3_aa: CASSLRLETQYF
v_call: TRBV13

cdr3_aa: CASSQGMASGDSSYNEQFF
v_call: TRBV4-3

cdr3_aa: CASRKLNQPQHF
v_call: TRBV6-2/TRBV6-3

cdr3_aa: CASSGNAEAFF
v_call: TRBV25-1